A single sample is the source of the 31 T cell receptor beta chains below, sequenced in a study of blood T cell repertoires in COVID-19. TCRdb keeps only in-frame clones here, not all; method: immunoSEQ multiplex PCR. There are about 400,000 clones in the sample; around 87% occur only once, and around 1.9% lies in the top ten. The sequenced sample was PBMCs or T cells enriched from blood (not recorded which). The receptor set was obtained from a man between 40 and 49 years old in a cohort exposed to, infected with or recovered from COVID-19 (not recorded which).

The DNA for the CDR3 is TGCGCCAGCAGCCAAGAGACAGGGAGGCGCAATCAGCCCCAGCATTTT. Translating gives CASSQETGRRNQPQHF. J is TRBJ1-5 and V is TRBV4-1, with 7 nucleotides matching TRBD1. This CDR3 is 16 amino acids long. V shed 0 bases, J shed 2 bases, and the junction held 4 bases outside the gene matches. Germline V gives CDR1 MGHRA, CDR2 YSYEKL.

The chain employs TRBV27 and TRBJ2-2; tentative D call: TRBD2 (7 bases). This CDR3 contains 14 residues. Trimming left V 0 bases short and J 9 bases short, with 11 bases between. Looked up from germline, CDR1 is MNHEY and CDR2 is SMNVEV (reference sequence). CDR3 protein: CASSLSPGGRELFF. CDR3 DNA sequence: TGTGCCAGCAGTTTATCGCCGGGGGGCAGGGAGCTGTTTTTT.

The chain combines TRBV28 with TRBJ1-2; 8 bases align to TRBD1. The germline gives CDR1 MDHEN, CDR2 SYDVKM. The CDR3 runs 15 residues. Unmatched junction bases numbered 4, after V lost 0 bases and J lost 4 bases. CDR3 sequence reads: CASSLWQGAGYGYTF. In nucleotides, the CDR3 is TGTGCCAGCAGTTTATGGCAGGGGGCGGGCTATGGCTACACCTTC.

A note on this clone: Distinct nucleotide sequences in the sample also encode this CDR3. The chain carries TRBV9 and TRBJ2-1, with D perhaps matching TRBD2 (6 bases). This CDR3 is built from 15 residues. Deletions cut 4 bases from V and 1 base from J, with 12 bases between. Germline-derived CDR1 and CDR2 are SGDLS and YYNGEE. The CDR3 here is CASSPRERSYNEQFF. In nucleotides, the CDR3 is TGTGCCAGCAGCCCACGGGAGCGGTCCTACAATGAGCAGTTCTTC.

This sequence joins TRBV28 and TRBJ2-1, with TRBD1 identical over 10 bases. Germline-derived CDR1 and CDR2 are MDHEN and SYDVKM. The CDR3 has 15 amino acids. V lost 8 bases, J lost 2 bases, and 6 bases stayed unmatched. The CDR3 DNA is TGTGCCAGCGCTTGGACAGGGGGTACCTACAATGAGCAGTTCTTC. It is translated as CASAWTGGTYNEQFF. Variable domain in full (rest from reference TRBV28 and TRBJ2-1): DVKVTQSSRYLVKRTGEKVFLECVQDMDHENMFWYRQDPGLGLRLIYFSYDVKMKEKGDIPEGYSVSREKKERFSLILESASTNQTSMYLCASAWTGGTYNEQFFGPGTRLTVL.

J is TRBJ1-2 and V is TRBV6-5, with TRBD1 as a possible D gene (5 bases). V lost 1 base, J lost 8 bases, and 8 bases lay in between. Germline values: CDR1 MNHEY, CDR2 SVGAGI. The CDR3 is 12 amino acids. DNA for the CDR3: TGTGCCAGCAGTTACTGGGAGGGGGGCTACACCTTC. It is translated as CASSYWEGGYTF.

The chain carries TRBV7-2 and TRBJ2-3; TRBD1 aligns across 8 bases. In germline, CDR1 is SGHTA, CDR2 FQGNSA. The V and J ends lost 6 bases and 2 bases, in that order; junction bases with no gene match: 13. The CDR3 contains 17 residues. The CDR3 sequence: CASSPLVRTGYTDTQYF. The CDR3 nucleotides read TGTGCCAGCAGTCCACTAGTCCGGACAGGGTACACAGATACGCAGTATTTT.

The J gene is TRBJ2-5, the V gene TRBV7-9; D is perhaps TRBD2 (7 bases). Between the trimmed V and J ends, which lost 8 bases and 5 bases, there was a span of 15 bases. Per the germline V gene, CDR1 is SEHNR and CDR2 is FQNEAQ (reference sequence). CDR3 size: 13 residues. CDR3 loop: CASARGAAETQYF. The CDR3, as DNA: TGTGCCAGCGCACGGGGGGCAGCTGAGACCCAGTACTTC. Drawing the rest from reference TRBV7-9 and TRBJ2-5, the complete variable domain is DTGVSQNPRHKITKRGQNVTFRCDPISEHNRLYWYRQTLGQGPEFLTYFQNEAQLEKSRLLSDRFSAERPKGSFSTLEIQRTEQGDSAMYLCASARGAAETQYFGPGTRLLVL.

The rearrangement uses TRBV6-5 and TRBJ1-5, with unresolved D. Trimming shortened V by 0 bases and J by 7 bases, and 10 bases separated the two germline ends. The V gene's germline CDR1 is MNHEY and CDR2 SVGAGI. The CDR3 runs 14 residues. DNA of the CDR3: TGTGCCAGCAGTTACTCCCGGGTCGGGCAGCCCCAGCATTTT. This translates into CASSYSRVGQPQHF.

The CDR3 reads CAISDGTGVRYEQYF. The CDR3 bases are TGTGCCATCAGTGATGGGACAGGGGTTAGATACGAGCAGTACTTC. The chain links TRBV10-3 to TRBJ2-7; TRBD1 matches 10 bases. V was clipped by 3 bases and J by 4 bases; unmatched bases: 6. Looked up from germline, CDR1 is ENHRY and CDR2 is SYGVKD. The CDR3 is 15 residues long.

J is TRBJ2-7 and V is TRBV5-1, with TRBD1 identical over 7 bases. This CDR3 contains 15 residues. Germline V lookup: CDR1 SGHRS, CDR2 YFSETQ. The J segment lost 3 bases and the V segment lost 1 base, leaving 7 bases of the junction unmatched. DNA for the CDR3: TGCGCCAGCAGCTTGTCCCCGGGACAGAACTACGAGCAGTACTTC. This encodes CASSLSPGQNYEQYF.

The chain uses TRBV28 and TRBJ2-7; D ambiguous. Trimming removed 7 bases at V and 7 bases at J, with 23 bases between. CDR3 length: 15 residues. From germline, CDR1 is MDHEN and CDR2 SYDVKM. The DNA for the CDR3 is TGTGCCAGCAACCCAGGTCAGGTGACCTTAGGAGAGCAGTACTTC. It yields the protein CASNPGQVTLGEQYF.

The chain uses TRBV18 and TRBJ2-7; 9 bases are a match to TRBD1. This CDR3 is 15 amino acids long. CDR1 KGHSH and CDR2 LQKENI come from the germline V gene. V lost 3 bases to trimming and J lost 3 bases; unmatched junction nucleotides: 6. CDR3 residues: CASSPTGTGYYEQYF. The CDR3 DNA follows: TGTGCCAGCTCACCTACCGGGACAGGGTACTACGAGCAGTACTTC.

V is TRBV19 and J is TRBJ1-5; 7 nucleotides align to TRBD1. With V trimmed by 5 bases and J by 0 bases, 10 bases remained unmatched. The CDR3 contains 17 residues. Germline assignment: CDR1 LNHDA and CDR2 SQIVND (reference sequence). This CDR3 is CASSYSTGIYSNQPQHF. The DNA of the CDR3 is TGTGCCAGTAGTTACTCGACAGGGATTTATAGCAATCAGCCCCAGCATTTT.

The V call is TRBV5-1, the J call TRBJ2-7; D is perhaps TRBD1 (5 bases). Germline V lookup: CDR1 SGHRS, CDR2 YFSETQ. Trimming took off 0 bases at V and 4 bases at J, with 11 bases between the two ends. CDR3 size: 14 residues. CDR3 amino acids: CASSLGGQSYEQYF. DNA for the CDR3: TGCGCCAGCAGCTTGGGTGGACAAAGTTACGAGCAGTACTTC.

The J gene is TRBJ2-7, the V gene TRBV6-5, with TRBD1 identical over 11 bases. After removal of 4 bases from V and 2 bases from J, the junction contained 1 base not matched to a gene. Germline CDR1 reads MNHEY; CDR2 reads SVGAGI. The CDR3 spans 14 residues. CDR3 nucleotides: TGTGCCAGCAGTTTGGACAGGGGGCCCTACGAGCAGTACTTC. It specifies CASSLDRGPYEQYF.

The chain combines TRBV25-1 with TRBJ1-4; maybe TRBD1 (5 bases). V was pared by 6 bases and J by 0 bases, with 8 bases between. CDR1 and CDR2 (germline): MGHDK, SYGVNS. The CDR3 has 14 amino acids. CDR3 nucleotides: TGTGCCAGCAGGCGGGGGGCAACTAATGAAAAACTGTTTTTT. This translates into CASRRGATNEKLFF.

The chain has TRBV20-1 and TRBJ1-1; D not certain. Germline V gives CDR1 DFQATT, CDR2 SNEGSKA (reference sequence). The germline V and J ends were trimmed by 4 bases and 1 base, with 4 bases remaining between them. This CDR3 is 11 amino acids long. CDR3 sequence (DNA): TGCAGTGCTACGGGGAACACTGAAGCTTTCTTT. It codes for CSATGNTEAFF.

Written as DNA, the CDR3 is TGTGCCAGCCGTCCTTTGCGCTCCTATAATTCACCCCTCCACTTT. This gives the protein CASRPLRSYNSPLHF. This rearrangement joins TRBV2 to TRBJ1-6; unclear D gene. The CDR3 extends over 15 amino acids. The V end was cut by 8 bases, the J end by 0 bases, with 11 bases between. Looked up from germline, CDR1 is SNHLY and CDR2 is FYNNEI. The full variable domain, in which reference TRBV2 and TRBJ1-6 provide the parts outside the CDR3, is EPEVTQTPSHQVTQMGQEVILRCVPISNHLYFYWYRQILGQKVEFLVSFYNNEISEKSEIFDDQFSVERPDGSNFTLKIRSTKLEDSAMYFCASRPLRSYNSPLHFGNGTRLTVT.

The rearrangement uses TRBV5-1 and TRBJ2-3; TRBD2 matches at 15 bases. This CDR3 comprises 19 residues. Germline CDR1 SGHRS, CDR2 YFSETQ. V was pared by 4 bases and J by 1 base, with 10 bases of the junction left unmatched. DNA of the CDR3: TGCGCCAGCAGCCACCGGACTAGCGGGAGGGTCGCGGGCACAGATACGCAGTATTTT. Encoded protein: CASSHRTSGRVAGTDTQYF.

The rearrangement uses TRBV5-1 and TRBJ2-1; 9 bases match TRBD2. CDR3 length: 17 residues. Germline trimming cut 4 bases from V and 5 bases from J; bases unmatched to any gene: 13. The germline V gene encodes CDR1 SGHRS and CDR2 YFSETQ. The CDR3: CASSKVGGGRANNEQFF. Here the CDR3 DNA reads TGCGCCAGCAGCAAGGTAGGGGGCGGGAGGGCCAACAATGAGCAGTTCTTC.

This sequence joins TRBV9 and TRBJ1-1; possible D gene TRBD1, 5 bases. Trimming removed 3 bases at V and 1 base at J, with 19 bases between. Germline assignment: CDR1 SGDLS and CDR2 YYNGEE. The CDR3 loop spans 17 amino acids. The CDR3 region is CASSGRQTPNANTEAFF. The CDR3 DNA reads TGTGCCAGCAGCGGAAGACAGACCCCAAACGCGAACACTGAAGCTTTCTTT.

The chain employs TRBV27 and TRBJ1-2; 9 bases align to TRBD1. CDR1 is MNHEY, CDR2 SMNVEV, per germline (reference sequence). This CDR3 comprises 15 residues. V shed 0 bases, J shed 4 bases, and the junction held 3 bases outside the gene matches. CDR3 amino acids: CASSLSAGQGYGYTF. CDR3 nucleotides: TGTGCCAGCAGTTTATCTGCGGGACAGGGCTATGGCTACACCTTC.

The V and J genes are TRBV5-1 and TRBJ2-7; TRBD1 matches at 9 bases. After removal of 3 bases from V and 4 bases from J, the junction contained 2 bases not matched to a gene. This CDR3 has 13 amino acids. Germline CDR1 SGHRS, CDR2 YFSETQ. CDR3 region: CASSWDRDYEQYF. The CDR3 coding sequence is TGCGCCAGCAGCTGGGACAGGGATTACGAGCAGTACTTC.

This chain joins TRBV19 and TRBJ1-1, with TRBD1 matching over 8 bases. After removal of 3 bases from V and 0 bases from J, the junction contained 6 bases not matched to a gene. Germline CDR1 and CDR2: LNHDA and SQIVND (reference sequence). The CDR3 contains 16 residues. The CDR3 loop is CASSIGTGAMNTEAFF. In DNA, the CDR3 is TGTGCCAGTAGTATCGGGACAGGAGCCATGAACACTGAAGCTTTCTTT. The full variable domain, rest sourced from reference TRBV19 and TRBJ1-1, is DGGITQSPKYLFRKEGQNVTLSCEQNLNHDAMYWYRQDPGQGLRLIYYSQIVNDFQKGDIAEGYSVSREKKESFPLTVTSAQKNPTAFYLCASSIGTGAMNTEAFFGQGTRLTVV.

The rearrangement links TRBV27 to TRBJ1-1; D is unresolved. This CDR3 region has 16 residues. V was cut by 2 bases and J by 0 bases, with 13 bases left in between. Germline loops: CDR1 MNHEY, CDR2 SMNVEV (reference sequence). Here the CDR3 DNA reads TGTGCCAGCAGTTTAGCGGGTAGATCGGTGAACACTGAAGCTTTCTTT. Its translation: CASSLAGRSVNTEAFF.

The rearrangement joins TRBV2 to TRBJ2-2; 7 bases map to TRBD1. The CDR3 extends over 15 amino acids. V lost 1 base, J lost 4 bases, and 3 bases stayed unmatched. Looked up from germline, CDR1 is SNHLY and CDR2 is FYNNEI. The CDR3 nucleotides read TGTGCCAGCAGTGAAGAGGGGGCGCTCACCGGGGAGCTGTTTTTT. Its protein is CASSEEGALTGELFF.

This sequence joins TRBV29-1 and TRBJ2-7; 9 bases agree with TRBD2. From germline, CDR1 is SQVTM and CDR2 ANQGSEA. The CDR3 extends over 14 amino acids. With V trimmed by 7 bases and J by 2 bases, 9 bases remained unmatched. The chain's CDR3 is CSGYSGSPPYEQYF. The CDR3 nucleotides are TGCAGCGGATATAGCGGGAGTCCCCCCTACGAGCAGTACTTC.

This clone was seen a single time. The chain joins TRBV30 to TRBJ1-2; D is unclear. The V end lost 5 bases, the J end lost 2 bases, and 6 bases lay between the germline ends. CDR3 length: 11 amino acids. CDR1 and CDR2 from the germline V gene are GTSNPN and SVGIG (reference sequence). The CDR3 coding sequence is TGTGCCTGGCACCAGAACTATGGCTACACCTTC. Its translation: CAWHQNYGYTF.

This clone occurred a few times. The chain joins TRBV27 to TRBJ1-1; tentative D call: TRBD1 (5 bases). Germline V CDR1 and CDR2: MNHEY, SMNVEV (reference sequence). This CDR3 is built from 14 residues. Deletions cut 2 bases from V and 4 bases from J, with 11 bases between. CDR3 residues: CASSLRQGGTEAFF. For the CDR3, the DNA is TGTGCCAGCAGTTTAAGGCAGGGCGGCACTGAAGCTTTCTTT.

The chain employs TRBV6-5 and TRBJ2-2, with TRBD2 matching over 7 bases. Germline-derived CDR1 and CDR2 are MNHEY and SVGAGI. After removal of 7 bases from V and 3 bases from J, the junction contained 5 bases not matched to a gene. CDR3 length: 14 residues. The CDR3 nucleotides read TGTGCCAGCACCCCTAGCGGTTACACCGGGGAGCTGTTTTTT. Translated, it gives CASTPSGYTGELFF.